This passage covers 18 T cell receptor beta chains from one sample sequenced in a study of lymphopenia after photon versus proton radiotherapy. TCRdb's copy holds only in-frame clones and misses some; the assay was immunoSEQ multiplex PCR. The profile shows approximately 91,000 clones, about four fifths of them singletons. The specimen comprised peripheral blood, sampled from a patient treated with proton-based radiotherapy. These receptors were obtained from a man aged 60 to 69 with pancreatic cancer.

The rearrangement links TRBV6-1 to TRBJ2-7; tentatively, D is TRBD1 or TRBD2 (5 bases each). CDR1 is MNHNS, CDR2 SASEGT, per germline. CDR3 size: 15 residues. The V end was cut by 5 bases, the J end by 3 bases, with 17 bases between. CDR3 protein: CASSPRTGGLYEQYF. As DNA, the CDR3 is TGTGCCAGCAGTCCGCGGACTGGGGGTCTCTACGAGCAGTACTTC.

In nucleotides, the CDR3 is TGTGCCAGCAGCTTACGGAGGGCTGGGGCCAACGTCCTGACTTTC. It specifies CASSLRRAGANVLTF. The chain recombines TRBV7-6 with TRBJ2-6, with D tentatively TRBD2 (6 bases). V lost 2 bases and J lost 2, with 7 bases in between. CDR1 and CDR2 from the germline V gene are SGHVS and FNYEAQ. This CDR3 comprises 15 residues. Filled out from reference TRBV7-6 and TRBJ2-6, the complete variable domain reads GAGVSQSPRYKVTKRGQDVALRCDPISGHVSLYWYRQALGQGPEFLTYFNYEAQQDKSGLPNDRFSAERPEGSISTLTIQRTEQRDSAMYRCASSLRRAGANVLTFGAGSRLTVL.

This sequence joins TRBV30 and TRBJ1-5; 7 nucleotides match TRBD1. The CDR3 runs 15 residues. V lost 3 bases, J lost 2 bases, and 7 bases stayed unmatched. Germline CDR1 GTSNPN, CDR2 SVGIG (reference sequence). For the CDR3, the DNA is TGTGCCTGGAGCGACAGGGCGGGGGGCAATCAGCCCCAGCATTTT. The encoded protein is CAWSDRAGGNQPQHF.

J is TRBJ2-3 and V is TRBV25-1; D may correspond to TRBD1 or TRBD2 (5 bases each). The V gene lost 0 bases and the J gene lost 7 bases, with 14 bases spanning the gap. Germline V gene sequence: CDR1 MGHDK, CDR2 SYGVNS. The CDR3 totals 15 residues. CDR3 in amino acids: CASSEYLGDVNTQYF. The CDR3 coding sequence is TGTGCCAGCAGTGAATATTTGGGGGATGTGAATACGCAGTATTTT.

This clone was counted once. The V call is TRBV7-2, the J call TRBJ2-7, with 10 positions matching TRBD1. CDR3 length equals 14 residues. Germline lookup yields CDR1 SGHTA and CDR2 FQGNSA. V trimming: 8 bases; J trimming: 7 bases; junction bases outside the gene matches: 11. The CDR3 DNA follows: TGTGCCAGCTCAGGCCGGGACAGGGGTCGGGAGCAGTACTTC. Encoded protein: CASSGRDRGREQYF.

The CDR3 region is CASSGANTGELFF. The CDR3 nucleotides read TGTGCCAGCAGCGGAGCCAACACCGGGGAGCTGTTTTTT. The chain links TRBV7-3 to TRBJ2-2, with D unresolved. CDR3 length: 13 amino acids. V dropped 5 bases and J dropped 2 bases, with 6 bases sitting between them. Germline lookup yields CDR1 SGHTA and CDR2 FQGTGA.

V is TRBV7-9 and J is TRBJ2-1; 9 bases agree with TRBD1. Germline V CDR1 and CDR2: SEHNR, FQNEAQ (reference sequence). This CDR3 contains 16 residues. The junction had 5 bases not matched to a gene; V was cut back by 5 bases and J by 0 bases. CDR3 sequence reads: CASSTGQGHSYNEQFF. CDR3 nucleotides: TGTGCCAGCAGCACCGGACAGGGGCACTCCTACAATGAGCAGTTCTTC.

The CDR3 DNA is TGTGCCAGCAGTTTATCGGGATCCTATGGGGAAAAACTGTTTTTT. This translates into CASSLSGSYGEKLFF. The chain couples TRBV28 to TRBJ1-4; D not certain. CDR3 size: 15 residues. The V end lost 1 base, the J end lost 8 bases, and 14 bases lay between the germline ends. Looked up from germline, CDR1 is MDHEN and CDR2 is SYDVKM. Together with reference TRBV28 and TRBJ1-4, the CDR3 gives the full variable domain: DVKVTQSSRYLVKRTGEKVFLECVQDMDHENMFWYRQDPGLGLRLIYFSYDVKMKEKGDIPEGYSVSREKKERFSLILESASTNQTSMYLCASSLSGSYGEKLFFGSGTQLSVL.

The V and J genes are TRBV6-5 and TRBJ2-1; 9 positions agree with TRBD1. J lost 7 bases, V lost 4 bases, and 8 bases had no gene match. This CDR3 spans 15 amino acids. From germline, CDR1 is MNHEY and CDR2 SVGAGI. This chain's CDR3 is CASSSTGGGGNEQFF. CDR3 sequence (DNA): TGTGCCAGCAGTTCGACAGGGGGAGGGGGGAATGAGCAGTTCTTC.

The chain links TRBV19 to TRBJ2-2; 9 positions agree with TRBD2. Germline CDR1 and CDR2: LNHDA and SQIVND (reference sequence). J gave up 7 bases and V 4 bases, and 7 bases lay outside the gene matches. The CDR3 spans 15 residues. Written as DNA, the CDR3 is TGTGCCAGTAGTACTCTAGCGGGATCCGGCGGGGAGCTGTTTTTT. It codes for CASSTLAGSGGELFF.

This chain uses TRBV18 with TRBJ1-4; 7 positions match TRBD1. With 4 bases clipped from V and 5 bases from J, the junction kept 1 base outside the gene matches. Germline CDR1 reads KGHSH; CDR2 reads LQKENI. The CDR3 spans 13 residues. CDR3 DNA: TGTGCCAGCTCACAGGGACAGAATGAAAAACTGTTTTTT. Translating it yields CASSQGQNEKLFF.

This chain connects TRBV7-9 to TRBJ1-1, with 8 bases that match TRBD1. CDR1 is SEHNR, CDR2 FQNEAQ, per germline (reference sequence). V gave up 4 bases and J gave up 1 base; unmatched junction bases: 5. This CDR3 contains 15 residues. The CDR3 here is CASSYNRGGNTEAFF. In nucleotides, the CDR3 is TGTGCCAGCAGCTACAACAGGGGGGGGAACACTGAAGCTTTCTTT.

Here the CDR3 DNA reads TGTGCCATCAGCAAGGGCGGGAGGGCCTACGAGCAGTACTTC. Translation: CAISKGGRAYEQYF. The J gene is TRBJ2-7, the V gene TRBV10-3; TRBD2 matches at 9 bases. The ends lost 6 bases at V and 2 bases at J; junction bases unmatched: 5. CDR1 and CDR2 from the germline V gene are ENHRY and SYGVKD. This CDR3 has 14 residues.

The genes are TRBV28 and TRBJ2-5; 10 nucleotides align to TRBD2. The CDR3 length is 17 residues. Unmatched junction bases numbered 17, after V lost 9 bases and J lost 4 bases. Germline V gene sequence: CDR1 MDHEN, CDR2 SYDVKM. The CDR3 loop reads CARTFHSGRKGGETQYF. The CDR3 nucleotides are TGTGCCAGGACCTTCCATAGCGGGAGGAAAGGGGGAGAGACCCAGTACTTC.

The V gene is TRBV7-9, the J gene TRBJ1-4; no definite D call. Germline-derived CDR1 and CDR2 are SEHNR and FQNEAQ (reference sequence). With 5 bases removed from V and 0 bases from J, the gap between germline ends came to 16 bases. The length of the CDR3 is 17 residues. The CDR3 DNA follows: TGTGCCAGCAGCCCTCGGTCGGGCCCACCAACTAATGAAAAACTGTTTTTT. It specifies CASSPRSGPPTNEKLFF.

The chain employs TRBV5-6 and TRBJ2-7, with TRBD1 identical over 10 bases. This CDR3 spans 13 amino acids. Losses at the gene ends were 4 bases for V and 6 bases for J; bases not matched to a gene: 4. The germline V gene has CDR1 SGHDT and CDR2 YYEEEE. The CDR3 is CASSGQGVAEQYF. The CDR3 bases are TGTGCCAGCAGCGGACAGGGGGTGGCCGAGCAGTACTTC. The entire variable domain, with the rest obtained from reference TRBV5-6 and TRBJ2-7, is as follows: DAGVTQSPTHLIKTRGQQVTLRCSPKSGHDTVSWYQQALGQGPQFIFQYYEEEERQRGNFPDRFSGHQFPNYSSELNVNALLLGDSALYLCASSGQGVAEQYFGPGTRLTVT.

This clone was recorded only once. The chain uses TRBV1 and TRBJ2-7. TRBV1 counts as a pseudogene. The CDR3 spans 11 residues. The CDR3 is CTSTWDDEQYF. The DNA for the CDR3 is TGCACCAGCACTTGGGACGACGAGCAGTACTTC.

The V call is TRBV15, the J call TRBJ2-1; no clear D. The CDR3 is 11 residues long. Germline-derived CDR1 and CDR2 are LNHNV and YYDKDF (reference sequence). V lost 5 bases to trimming and J lost 8 bases, with 7 bases between them. In DNA, the CDR3 is TGTGCCACCAGCGCCCCCTATGAGCAGTTCTTC. Protein: CATSAPYEQFF.